This TCR beta chain was sequenced for a study of blood T cell repertoires in COVID-19. The CDR3 totals 15 residues. The germline V gene has CDR1 SGHDN and CDR2 FVKESK. The V end lost 5 bases, the J end lost 8 bases, and 18 bases lay between the germline ends. The data were produced by immunoSEQ multiplex PCR, yet TCRdb's version contains in-frame clones alone and is incomplete. The table shows 380,000 or so clones, with 70% to 90% occurring only once. The J gene is TRBJ1-4, the V gene TRBV14, with unresolved D. The TCR was taken from a woman in her forties with acute COVID-19. Sequenced: PBMCs or T cells enriched from blood (not recorded which). Here the CDR3 reads CASSYGPSAGEKLFF. For the CDR3, the DNA is TGTGCCAGCAGCTACGGACCGTCGGCGGGGGAAAAACTGTTTTTT.